Listed below are T cell receptor beta chains from one sample, sequenced in a study of T cell responses to AZD1222 COVID-19 vaccine. The protocol was immunoSEQ multiplex PCR, while the TCRdb copy is restricted to in-frame clones and leaves out a portion. The sample yields some 160,000 clones, roughly 90% seen once. This specimen consisted of peripheral blood, obtained on day 0 of AZD1222 vaccination. The origin of the receptors is an adult in good health. CDR3s include the opening cysteine and the closing phenylalanine or tryptophan. Fields, in order: clone size, J gene, V gene, D gene, CDR3 DNA, CDR3 protein. The D gene is left open where the match is weak. For some rows the clone size is stated as once, few or many, or as a class when expanded; others skip it.

NA TRBJ2-7 TRBV18 NA TGTGCCAGCTCACCACGTGCCGAGGAGCAGCAGTACTTC CASSPRAEEQQYF
NA TRBJ2-1 TRBV7-2 TRBD2 TGTGCCAGCAGCTTACGACTAGCGTACAGACTAGCTTTTAACAATGAGCAGTTCTTC CASSLRLAYRLAFNNEQFF
NA TRBJ2-7 TRBV7-9 NA TGTGCCAGCAGCCCTTCTACGGCCACCTACGAGCAGTACTTC CASSPSTATYEQYF
once TRBJ1-2 TRBV19 TRBD1 TGTGCCAGTAGTCCCCCGACAGGGACCCTCTATGGCTACACCTTC CASSPPTGTLYGYTF
NA TRBJ1-3 TRBV2 NA TGTGCCAGCAGTCAAGGGGTTAAATCTGGAAACACCATATATTTT CASSQGVKSGNTIYF
NA TRBJ1-3 TRBV5-1 TRBD1 TGCGCCAGCAGCAATCAGGACAGGGCGAGCTCTGGAAACACCATATATTTT CASSNQDRASSGNTIYF
NA TRBJ1-4 TRBV9 TRBD1 TGTGCCAGCAGCTCCCAGGGGGCGGGTGAAAAACTGTTTTTT CASSSQGAGEKLFF
NA TRBJ1-2 TRBV6-5 TRBD1 TGTGCCAGCAGTAGATCGGACAGGATCGGCGGCTACACCTTC CASSRSDRIGGYTF
NA TRBJ1-6 TRBV19 NA TGTGCCAGTAGTATGCGGGACGGAGGCGGGGCACCCCTCCACTTT CASSMRDGGGAPLHF
NA TRBJ1-4 TRBV3-1/TRBV3-2 NA TGTGCCAGCAGCCTGGATGAAAAACTGTTTTTT CASSLDEKLFF
once TRBJ2-7 TRBV7-3 TRBD1 TGTGCCAGCAGACCCGGACAGGCAGGCGAGCAGTACTTC CASRPGQAGEQYF
NA TRBJ1-1 TRBV7-2 TRBD1 TGTGCCAGCGGAGGGGGCACGAACACTGAAGCTTTCTTT CASGGGTNTEAFF
NA TRBJ2-3 TRBV19 TRBD2 TGTGCCAGTAGCATTATGGCTAGCGGGGGCACAGATACGCAGTATTTT CASSIMASGGTDTQYF
NA TRBJ1-1 TRBV27 NA TGTGCCAGCAGTAAGGGAATTGGAGGGAACACTGAAGCTTTCTTT CASSKGIGGNTEAFF
NA TRBJ1-1 TRBV29-1 NA TGCAGCGTGGAGGACGGCCTGAACACTGAAGCTTTCTTT CSVEDGLNTEAFF
NA TRBJ2-5 TRBV27 NA TGTGCCACTATCAGAGGAGAGACCCAGTACTTC CATIRGETQYF
NA TRBJ1-1 TRBV28 TRBD1 TGTGCCAGCAGTTTGCCCTTGACAGGGTCTGAAGCTTTCTTT CASSLPLTGSEAFF
NA TRBJ1-2 TRBV29-1 NA TGCAGCGTTGTTGGAGCGGGCTATGGCTACACCTTC CSVVGAGYGYTF
NA TRBJ2-7 TRBV5-1 TRBD1 TGCGCCAGCAGCATTACCGGGACAGGCTACGAGCAGTACTTC CASSITGTGYEQYF
once TRBJ2-1 TRBV19 TRBD2 TGTGCCAGTAGTATAGACGGGACTAGCGGTAGGAATGAGCAGTTCTTC CASSIDGTSGRNEQFF
NA TRBJ1-2 TRBV28 NA TGTGCCAGCAGATCATCGGGGTCCTATGGCTACACCTTC CASRSSGSYGYTF
few TRBJ1-1 TRBV25-1 NA TGTGCCAGCAGTGCAATGCCTCCTAAGAACACTGAAGCTTTCTTT CASSAMPPKNTEAFF
NA TRBJ2-3 TRBV7-6 TRBD2 TGTGCCAGCAGCTTAGGGGCTAGCGGGGGCACAGATACGCAGTATTTT CASSLGASGGTDTQYF
NA TRBJ2-7 TRBV5-6 NA TGTGCCAGCAGCTTGGTTGGGCAGGGTAAGGACGAGCAGTACTTC CASSLVGQGKDEQYF
NA TRBJ2-5 TRBV18 NA TGTGCCAGCTCACCAAAGCTACAGGCCCAAGAGACCCAGTACTTC CASSPKLQAQETQYF
once TRBJ2-4 TRBV28 NA TGTGCCAGCAGATTGAGGACAGCCAAAAACATTCAGTACTTC CASRLRTAKNIQYF
few TRBJ1-2 TRBV7-9 NA TGTGCCAGCAGTACACGAAACTATGGCTACACCTTC CASSTRNYGYTF
NA TRBJ1-2 TRBV6-5 NA TGTGCCAGCAGTCCCCTCGGGGTCGAATATGGCTACACCTTC CASSPLGVEYGYTF
NA TRBJ1-1 TRBV2 NA TGTGCCAGCAGTGAAGCGCAGGGGTTTGGCACTGAAGCTTTCTTT CASSEAQGFGTEAFF
once TRBJ1-1 TRBV5-6 NA TGTGCCAGCAGCTTGAGGCGGACAACGAACACTGAAGCTTTCTTT CASSLRRTTNTEAFF
NA TRBJ2-7 TRBV5-1 TRBD2 TGCGCCAGCAGCATAAAAGCGGGAGAGTTATTCGAGCAGTACTTC CASSIKAGELFEQYF
NA TRBJ2-3 TRBV2 NA TGTGCCAGCAGAACGGATACGCAGTATTTT CASRTDTQYF
NA TRBJ2-3 TRBV29-1 TRBD2 TGCAGCGTTTTCCTAGCGGGAGGTCCCACAGATACGCAGTATTTT CSVFLAGGPTDTQYF
NA TRBJ1-1 TRBV9 NA TGTGCCAGCAGCACCCGACTGAACACTGAAGCTTTCTTT CASSTRLNTEAFF
NA TRBJ2-2 TRBV5-1 NA TGCGCCAGCAGCCCGGAGTGGGGCGGTGTCGGGGAGCTGTTTTTT CASSPEWGGVGELFF
NA TRBJ1-1 TRBV6-4 NA TGTGCCAGCAGGCGAGAGGGACACCAGAACACTGAAGCTTTCTTT CASRREGHQNTEAFF
NA TRBJ1-5 TRBV27 NA TGTGCCAGCAGTCCGAGGTCAAGCCCGGGTCAGCCCCAGCATTTT CASSPRSSPGQPQHF
NA TRBJ1-5 TRBV7-9 NA TGTGCCAGCAGCTTAGCCGGGGCAAATCAGCCCCAGCATTTT CASSLAGANQPQHF
NA TRBJ1-3 TRBV30 NA TGTGCCTGGGCGTTGAGCTCTGGAAACACCATATATTTT CAWALSSGNTIYF
NA TRBJ1-1 TRBV7-9 NA TGTGCCAGCAGCTTAGATCCGGGGAACACTGAAGCTTTCTTT CASSLDPGNTEAFF
NA TRBJ2-1 TRBV29-1 NA TGCAGCGGTGAGCCCAGGGGAAATGAGCAGTTCTTC CSGEPRGNEQFF
NA TRBJ1-5 TRBV5-5 NA TGTGCCAGCAGCTTGCGTCCGGGGTTCAATCAGCCCCAGCATTTT CASSLRPGFNQPQHF
NA TRBJ2-7 TRBV24-1 TRBD2 TGTGCCACCAGTGATGGGGGGGGACTGTCCCTGGGCGAGCAGTACTTC CATSDGGGLSLGEQYF
NA TRBJ1-1 TRBV5-4 NA TGTGCCAGCAGCGACGGCAGGGTCGGAGGCACTGAAGCTTTCTTT CASSDGRVGGTEAFF
NA TRBJ2-3 TRBV27 NA TGTGCCAGCAGTTTATCTTGTGGCAGGAGCCGCGTCATCCCTGCCTGCACAGATACGCAGTATTTT CASSLSCGRSRVIPACTDTQYF
NA TRBJ2-5 TRBV7-6 TRBD2 TGTGCCAGCAGCTCCTACGGACTAGCGGGAGATCAAGAGACCCAGTACTTC CASSSYGLAGDQETQYF
few TRBJ1-2 TRBV9 NA TGTGCCAGCAGCGTAGGTGCTAACTATGGCTACACCTTC CASSVGANYGYTF
NA TRBJ2-7 TRBV5-6 NA TGTGCCAGCAGCCTAGGGGGACATAGCTCCTACGAGCAGTACTTC CASSLGGHSSYEQYF
NA TRBJ2-2 TRBV7-6 NA TGTGCCAGCAGCTTAGTTCAGTATAACACCGGGGAGCTGTTTTTT CASSLVQYNTGELFF
NA TRBJ1-5 TRBV19 TRBD1 TGTGCCAGTAGTATAGGGAGCACAGGGGTCGGACAGCCCCAGCATTTT CASSIGSTGVGQPQHF
NA TRBJ2-7 TRBV7-2 TRBD2 TGTGCCAGCAGCCAACTAGCGGGGTCATACGAGCAGTACTTC CASSQLAGSYEQYF
NA TRBJ1-2 TRBV30 TRBD1 TGTGCCTGGAGCCAATCCCGCCGGGACAGGGGGCATCGGGGCTACACCTTC CAWSQSRRDRGHRGYTF
NA TRBJ2-7 TRBV4-3 NA TGCGCCAGCAGCCAAGATAGTGGATTCGAGCAGTACTTC CASSQDSGFEQYF
NA TRBJ2-2 TRBV10-3 NA TGTGCCATCAGCCGCCAAGGGGGCGGGGAGCTGTTTTTT CAISRQGGGELFF
NA TRBJ1-3 TRBV4-2 TRBD1 TGTGCCAGCAGCCAAATAGGGACAGGGGGTATATATTTT CASSQIGTGGIYF
NA TRBJ2-7 TRBV6-6 NA TGTGCCAGCAGCACCAGGGGACTCGAGCAGTACTTC CASSTRGLEQYF
NA TRBJ1-1 TRBV5-1 NA TGCGCCAGCAGCTTGACATCGACAGATCTGAACACTGAAGCTTTCTTT CASSLTSTDLNTEAFF
few TRBJ1-4 TRBV28 NA TGTGCCAGCAGTACCAACAGGGCGGAAAAACTGTTTTTT CASSTNRAEKLFF
NA TRBJ2-4 TRBV6-2/TRBV6-3 NA TGTGCCAGCAGTGATGGACAGAGGCCGTTAATTCAGTACTTC CASSDGQRPLIQYF
NA TRBJ2-7 TRBV5-1 TRBD1 TGCGCCAGCAGCCGCGACAGGGCCTCAGAGCAGTACTTC CASSRDRASEQYF